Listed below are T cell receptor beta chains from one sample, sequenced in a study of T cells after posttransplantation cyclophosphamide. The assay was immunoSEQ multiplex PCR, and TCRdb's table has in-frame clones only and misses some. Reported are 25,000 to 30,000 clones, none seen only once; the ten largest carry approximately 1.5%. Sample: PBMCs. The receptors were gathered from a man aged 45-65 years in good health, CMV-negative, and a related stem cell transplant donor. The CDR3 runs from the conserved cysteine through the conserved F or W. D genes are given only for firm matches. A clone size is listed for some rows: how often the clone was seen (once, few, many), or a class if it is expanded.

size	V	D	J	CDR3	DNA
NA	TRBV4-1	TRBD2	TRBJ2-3	CASQVLAGGTDTQYF	TGTGCCAGCCAAGTGCTAGCGGGGGGCACAGATACGCAGTATTTT
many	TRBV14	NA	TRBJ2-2	CASSQGSPAGELFF	TGTGCCAGCAGCCAAGGGTCTCCCGCGGGGGAGCTGTTTTTT
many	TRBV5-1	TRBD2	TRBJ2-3	CASSLAGGVDTQYF	TGCGCCAGCAGCTTGGCCGGGGGGGTAGATACGCAGTATTTT
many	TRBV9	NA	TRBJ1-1	CASSVDGARGTEAFF	TGTGCCAGCAGCGTAGACGGCGCAAGAGGCACTGAAGCTTTCTTT
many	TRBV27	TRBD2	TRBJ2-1	CASSSDSGGGNEQFF	TGTGCCAGCAGTTCAGACTCCGGGGGGGGCAATGAGCAGTTCTTC
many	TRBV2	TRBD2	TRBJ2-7	CASTGLAYEQYF	TGTGCCAGCACAGGACTAGCCTACGAGCAGTACTTC
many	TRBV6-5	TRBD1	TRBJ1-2	CASSFGQGGHYGYTF	TGTGCCAGCAGTTTCGGACAGGGGGGCCACTATGGCTACACCTTC
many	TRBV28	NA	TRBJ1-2	CASSFIQRQGYTF	TGTGCCAGCAGTTTTATTCAGAGGCAAGGCTACACCTTC
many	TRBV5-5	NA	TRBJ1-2	CASSLGPGGYGYTF	TGTGCCAGCAGCTTGGGTCCGGGTGGCTATGGCTACACCTTC
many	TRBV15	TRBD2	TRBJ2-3	CATSRGAGGPETDTQYF	TGTGCCACCAGCAGGGGAGCGGGAGGGCCTGAAACTGATACGCAGTATTTT
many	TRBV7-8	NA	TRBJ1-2	CASSFNGLANYGYTF	TGTGCCAGCAGCTTTAACGGGTTAGCTAACTATGGCTACACCTTC
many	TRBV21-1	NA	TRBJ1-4	CASSGRDNRNEKLFF	TGTGCCAGCAGCGGCCGGGACAACCGTAATGAAAAACTGTTTTTT
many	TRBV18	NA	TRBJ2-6	CASSQSGSGANVLTF	TGTGCCAGCTCACAATCAGGCTCAGGGGCCAACGTCCTGACTTTC
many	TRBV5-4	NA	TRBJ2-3	CASSLFQGLGTDTQYF	TGTGCCAGCAGCTTGTTTCAGGGGCTGGGCACAGATACGCAGTATTTT
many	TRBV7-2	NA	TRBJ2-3	CASSLRVASADTQYF	TGTGCCAGCAGCCTAAGAGTAGCGAGCGCAGATACGCAGTATTTT
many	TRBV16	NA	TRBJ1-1	CASSQSIRLVNTEAFF	TGTGCCAGCAGCCAATCGATCCGTTTAGTGAACACTGAAGCTTTCTTT
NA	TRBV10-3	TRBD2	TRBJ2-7	CAISESSTSGGTDYEQYF	TGTGCCATCAGTGAGTCCTCGACTAGCGGGGGCACCGACTACGAGCAGTACTTC
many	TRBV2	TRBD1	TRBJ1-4	CASSAGQGEKLFF	TGTGCCAGCAGTGCAGGACAGGGGGAAAAACTGTTTTTT
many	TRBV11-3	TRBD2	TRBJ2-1	CASSQEGRGGNEQFF	TGTGCCAGCAGTCAAGAGGGGCGGGGGGGCAATGAGCAGTTCTTC
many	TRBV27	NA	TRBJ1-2	CASSLNSKMGYTF	TGTGCCAGCAGCCTCAACAGCAAAATGGGCTACACCTTC